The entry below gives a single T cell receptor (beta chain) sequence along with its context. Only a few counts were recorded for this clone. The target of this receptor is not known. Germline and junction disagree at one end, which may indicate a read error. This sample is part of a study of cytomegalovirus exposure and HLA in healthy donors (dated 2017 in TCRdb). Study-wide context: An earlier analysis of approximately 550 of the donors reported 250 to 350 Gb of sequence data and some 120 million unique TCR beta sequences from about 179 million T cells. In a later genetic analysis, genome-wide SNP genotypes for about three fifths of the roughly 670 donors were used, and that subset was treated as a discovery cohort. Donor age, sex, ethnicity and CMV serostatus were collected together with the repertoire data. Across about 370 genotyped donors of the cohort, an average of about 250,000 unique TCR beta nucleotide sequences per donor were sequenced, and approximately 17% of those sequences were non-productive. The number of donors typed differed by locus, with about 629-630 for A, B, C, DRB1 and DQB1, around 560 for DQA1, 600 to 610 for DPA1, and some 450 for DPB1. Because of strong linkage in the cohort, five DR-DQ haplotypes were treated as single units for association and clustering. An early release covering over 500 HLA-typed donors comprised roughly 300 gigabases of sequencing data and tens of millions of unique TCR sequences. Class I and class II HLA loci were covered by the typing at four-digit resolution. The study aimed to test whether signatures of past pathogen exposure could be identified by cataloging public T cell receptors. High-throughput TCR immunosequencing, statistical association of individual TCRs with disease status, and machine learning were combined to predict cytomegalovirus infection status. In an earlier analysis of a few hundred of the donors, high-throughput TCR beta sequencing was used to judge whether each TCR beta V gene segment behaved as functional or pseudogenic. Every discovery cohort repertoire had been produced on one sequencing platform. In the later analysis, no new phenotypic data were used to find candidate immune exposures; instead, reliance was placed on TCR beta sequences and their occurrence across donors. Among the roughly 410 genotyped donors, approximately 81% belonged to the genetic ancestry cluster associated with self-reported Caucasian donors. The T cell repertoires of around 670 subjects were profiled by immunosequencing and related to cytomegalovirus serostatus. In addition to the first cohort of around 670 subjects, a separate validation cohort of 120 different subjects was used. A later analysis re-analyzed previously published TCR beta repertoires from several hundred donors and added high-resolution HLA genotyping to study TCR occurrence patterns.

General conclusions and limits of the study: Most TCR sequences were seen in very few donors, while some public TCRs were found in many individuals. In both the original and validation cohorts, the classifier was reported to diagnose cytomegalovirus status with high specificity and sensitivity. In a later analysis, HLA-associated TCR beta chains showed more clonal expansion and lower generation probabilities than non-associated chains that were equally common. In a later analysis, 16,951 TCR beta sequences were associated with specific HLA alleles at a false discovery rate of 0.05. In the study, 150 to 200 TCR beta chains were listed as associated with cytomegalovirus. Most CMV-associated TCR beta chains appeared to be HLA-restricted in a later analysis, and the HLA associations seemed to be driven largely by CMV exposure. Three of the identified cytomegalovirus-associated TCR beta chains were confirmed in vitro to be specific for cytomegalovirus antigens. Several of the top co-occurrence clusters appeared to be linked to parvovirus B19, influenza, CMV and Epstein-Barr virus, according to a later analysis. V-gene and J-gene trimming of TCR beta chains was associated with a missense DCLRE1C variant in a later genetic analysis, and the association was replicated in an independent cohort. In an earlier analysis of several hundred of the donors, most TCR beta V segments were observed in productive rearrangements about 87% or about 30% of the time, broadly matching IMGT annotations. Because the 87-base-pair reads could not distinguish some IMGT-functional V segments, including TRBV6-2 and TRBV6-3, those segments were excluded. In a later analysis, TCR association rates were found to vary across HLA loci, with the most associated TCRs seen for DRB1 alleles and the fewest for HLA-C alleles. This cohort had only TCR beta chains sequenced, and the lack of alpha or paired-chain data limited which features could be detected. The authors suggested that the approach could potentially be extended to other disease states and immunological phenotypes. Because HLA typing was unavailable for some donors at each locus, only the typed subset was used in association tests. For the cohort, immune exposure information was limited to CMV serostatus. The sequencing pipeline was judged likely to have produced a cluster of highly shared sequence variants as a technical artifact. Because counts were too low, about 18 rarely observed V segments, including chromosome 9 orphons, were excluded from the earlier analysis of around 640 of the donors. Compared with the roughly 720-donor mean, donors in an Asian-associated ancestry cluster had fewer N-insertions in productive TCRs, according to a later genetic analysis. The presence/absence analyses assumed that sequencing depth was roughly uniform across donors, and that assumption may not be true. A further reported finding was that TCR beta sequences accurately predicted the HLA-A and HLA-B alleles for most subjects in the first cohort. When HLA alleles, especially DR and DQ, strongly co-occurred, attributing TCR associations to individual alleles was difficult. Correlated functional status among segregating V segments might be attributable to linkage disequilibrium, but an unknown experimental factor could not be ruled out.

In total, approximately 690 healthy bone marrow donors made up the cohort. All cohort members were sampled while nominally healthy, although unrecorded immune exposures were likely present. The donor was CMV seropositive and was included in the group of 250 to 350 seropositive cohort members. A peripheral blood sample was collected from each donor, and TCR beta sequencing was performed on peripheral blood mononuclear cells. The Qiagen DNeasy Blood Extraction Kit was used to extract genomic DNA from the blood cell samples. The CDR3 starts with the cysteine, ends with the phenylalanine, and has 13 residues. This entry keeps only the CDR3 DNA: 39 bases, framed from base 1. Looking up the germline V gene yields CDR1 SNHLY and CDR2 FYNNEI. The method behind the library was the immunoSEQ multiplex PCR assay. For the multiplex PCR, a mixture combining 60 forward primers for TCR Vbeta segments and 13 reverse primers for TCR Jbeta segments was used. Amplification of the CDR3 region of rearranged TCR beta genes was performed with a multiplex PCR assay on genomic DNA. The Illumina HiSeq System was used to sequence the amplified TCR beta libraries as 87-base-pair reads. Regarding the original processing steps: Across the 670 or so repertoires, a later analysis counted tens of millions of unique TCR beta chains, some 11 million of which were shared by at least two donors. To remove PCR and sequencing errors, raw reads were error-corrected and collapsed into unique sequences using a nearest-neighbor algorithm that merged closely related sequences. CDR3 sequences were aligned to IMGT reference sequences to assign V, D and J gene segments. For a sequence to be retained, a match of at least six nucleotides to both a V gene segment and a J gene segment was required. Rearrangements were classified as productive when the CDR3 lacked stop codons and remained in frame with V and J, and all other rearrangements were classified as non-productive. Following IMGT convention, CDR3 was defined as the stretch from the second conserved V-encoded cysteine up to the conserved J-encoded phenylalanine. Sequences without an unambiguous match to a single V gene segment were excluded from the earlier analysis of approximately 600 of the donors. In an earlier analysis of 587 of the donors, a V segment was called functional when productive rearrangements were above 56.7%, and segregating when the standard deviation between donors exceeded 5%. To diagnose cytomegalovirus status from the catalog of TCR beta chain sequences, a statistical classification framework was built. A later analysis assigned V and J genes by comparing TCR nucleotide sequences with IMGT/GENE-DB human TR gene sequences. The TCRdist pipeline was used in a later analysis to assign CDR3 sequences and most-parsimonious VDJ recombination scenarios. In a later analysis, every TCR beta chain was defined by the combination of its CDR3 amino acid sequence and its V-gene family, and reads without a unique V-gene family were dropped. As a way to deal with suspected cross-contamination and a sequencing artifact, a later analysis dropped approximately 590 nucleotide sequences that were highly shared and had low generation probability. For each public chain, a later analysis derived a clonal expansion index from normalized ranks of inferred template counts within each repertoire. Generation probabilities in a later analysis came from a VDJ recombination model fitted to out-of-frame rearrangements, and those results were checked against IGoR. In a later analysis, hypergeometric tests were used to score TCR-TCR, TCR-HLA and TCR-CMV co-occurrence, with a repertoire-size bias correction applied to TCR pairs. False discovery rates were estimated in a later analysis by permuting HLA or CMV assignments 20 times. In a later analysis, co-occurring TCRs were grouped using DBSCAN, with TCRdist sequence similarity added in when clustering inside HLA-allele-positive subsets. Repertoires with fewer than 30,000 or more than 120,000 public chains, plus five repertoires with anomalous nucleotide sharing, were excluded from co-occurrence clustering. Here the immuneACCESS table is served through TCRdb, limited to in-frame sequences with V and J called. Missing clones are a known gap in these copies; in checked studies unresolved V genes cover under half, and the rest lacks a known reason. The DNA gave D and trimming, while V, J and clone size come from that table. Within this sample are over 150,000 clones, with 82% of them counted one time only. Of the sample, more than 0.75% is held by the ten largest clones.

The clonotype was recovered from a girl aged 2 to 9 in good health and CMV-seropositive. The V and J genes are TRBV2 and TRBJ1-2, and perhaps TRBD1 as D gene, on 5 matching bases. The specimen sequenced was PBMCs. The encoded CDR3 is CASSEGHSYGYTF. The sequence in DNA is TGTGCCAGCAGCGAAGGACACAGCTATGGCTACACCTTC.